A single sample is the source of the 24 T cell receptor beta chains below, sequenced in a study of blood T cell repertoires in COVID-19. TCRdb keeps only in-frame clones here, not all; method: immunoSEQ multiplex PCR. Of some 330,000 clones in the sample, around 84% were seen once. The sample comprised PBMCs or T cells enriched from blood (not recorded which). These TCRs come from a man in his thirties or forties who had recovered from COVID-19.

The rearrangement links TRBV27 to TRBJ1-2; D is possibly TRBD1 (6 bases). Germline-derived CDR1 and CDR2 are MNHEY and SMNVEV (reference sequence). The CDR3 extends over 15 amino acids. Trimming cost V 5 bases and J 2 bases, with 15 bases left between them. CDR3 amino acids: CASSPRQVLNYGYTF. The CDR3 DNA follows: TGTGCCAGCAGTCCCCGACAGGTTTTAAACTATGGCTACACCTTC.

The chain is built from TRBV24-1 and TRBJ1-5, with D uncertain. This CDR3 region has 16 residues. The germline gives CDR1 KGHDR, CDR2 SFDVKD. The V end lost 4 bases, the J end lost 2 bases, and 14 bases lay between the germline ends. The CDR3 DNA is TGTGCCACCAGTGAAACCGGGATTCATGGCAATCAGCCCCAGCATTTT. Its protein product is CATSETGIHGNQPQHF.

This clone was observed a handful of times. The chain employs TRBV24-1 and TRBJ2-7; 8 nucleotides agree with TRBD1. The CDR3 is 12 residues long. CDR1 KGHDR and CDR2 SFDVKD come from the germline V gene. V was pared by 6 bases and J by 3 bases, with 0 bases of the junction left unmatched. CDR3 nucleotides: TGTGCCACCAGTACAGGGGGCTACGAGCAGTACTTC. This gives the protein CATSTGGYEQYF.

The rearrangement links TRBV14 to TRBJ2-2, with D possibly being TRBD2 (5 bases). The CDR3 length is 15 residues. The V end was cut by 4 bases, the J end by 3 bases, with 12 bases between. Per germline, CDR1 SGHDN and CDR2 FVKESK. CDR3 coding DNA: TGTGCCAGCAGCCCCCTCCTGCGGGACACCGGGGAGCTGTTTTTT. The encoded protein is CASSPLLRDTGELFF.

This chain links TRBV7-8 with TRBJ2-3; 13 positions match TRBD2. V shed 5 bases, J shed 1 base, and the junction held 9 bases outside the gene matches. The CDR3 has 18 residues. Germline values: CDR1 SGHVS, CDR2 FQNEAQ. In nucleotides, the CDR3 is TGTGCCAGCAGCCCGAGAAGCGGGACTAGCGGGGGCACAGATACGCAGTATTTT. As protein: CASSPRSGTSGGTDTQYF.

The chain has TRBV29-1 and TRBJ2-3; tentative D call: TRBD1 (6 bases). Trimming pared 6 bases from V and 5 bases from J, leaving 12 bases between. This CDR3 contains 12 residues. Germline-derived CDR1 and CDR2 are SQVTM and ANQGSEA. The DNA for the CDR3 is TGCAGCGTGGCCTGGGGGCAAGATACGCAGTATTTT. Translating it yields CSVAWGQDTQYF.

The chain uses TRBV4-1 and TRBJ2-7; tentatively, D is TRBD1 (5 bases). CDR1 and CDR2 (germline): MGHRA, YSYEKL. Trimming pared 3 bases from V and 3 bases from J, leaving 12 bases between. The CDR3 is 14 residues long. Here the CDR3 reads CASSQATGFYEQYF. As DNA, the CDR3 is TGCGCCAGCAGCCAGGCAACAGGCTTCTACGAGCAGTACTTC.

This clone was seen a handful of times. This chain connects TRBV30 to TRBJ2-1, with 9 bases aligning to TRBD1. The CDR3 consists of 14 residues. The germline gives CDR1 GTSNPN, CDR2 SVGIG (reference sequence). V shed 1 base and J 5 bases; nucleotides not matched to a gene: 3. CDR3 sequence: CAWSARDRDNEQFF. The CDR3 region has the DNA TGTGCCTGGAGTGCCCGGGACAGGGACAATGAGCAGTTCTTC.

This rearrangement joins TRBV28 to TRBJ1-1; D is unresolved. Germline loops: CDR1 MDHEN, CDR2 SYDVKM. Trimming removed 6 bases at V and 0 bases at J, with 11 bases between. The CDR3 has 14 residues. CDR3 loop: CASSQQFMNTEAFF. The DNA of the CDR3 is TGTGCCAGCAGCCAACAGTTCATGAACACTGAAGCTTTCTTT.

The chain carries TRBV5-1 and TRBJ2-5; TRBD2 might be the D (6 bases). This CDR3 region has 14 residues. Deletions cut 4 bases from V and 3 bases from J, with 13 bases between. Germline CDR1 reads SGHRS; CDR2 reads YFSETQ. The CDR3 is CASSPGRREETQYF. The CDR3 region has the DNA TGCGCCAGCAGCCCGGGGCGGAGGGAAGAGACCCAGTACTTC.

V and J are TRBV5-1 and TRBJ1-4; D not resolved. This CDR3 region has 15 residues. Germline V gene data show CDR1 as SGHRS and CDR2 as YFSETQ. The ends were cut back, 4 bases at V and 0 bases at J, with 10 bases in the middle. The chain's CDR3 is CASSPLSATNEKLFF. The CDR3 DNA reads as TGCGCCAGCAGCCCCCTCAGTGCAACTAATGAAAAACTGTTTTTT.

V is TRBV5-1 and J is TRBJ2-3; TRBD2 matches at 9 bases. The CDR3 is made up of 14 amino acids. After removal of 4 bases from V and 4 bases from J, the junction contained 4 bases not matched to a gene. CDR1 and CDR2 from the germline V gene are SGHRS and YFSETQ. The CDR3 is CASSASGIPDTQYF. CDR3 in DNA: TGCGCCAGCAGCGCTAGCGGGATCCCAGATACGCAGTATTTT.

This rearrangement joins TRBV5-4 to TRBJ1-6, with D unresolved. The CDR3 spans 13 residues. CDR1 and CDR2 (germline): SGHNT, YYREEE (reference sequence). V was trimmed by 1 base and J by 8 bases, leaving 7 bases between them. The CDR3: CASSLTGDSPLHF. Written as DNA, the CDR3 is TGTGCCAGCAGCTTGACGGGAGATTCACCCCTCCACTTT.

This chain uses TRBV27 with TRBJ2-3, with D unresolved. V was cut by 4 bases and J by 0 bases, with 5 bases left in between. Germline assignment: CDR1 MNHEY and CDR2 SMNVEV (reference sequence). The CDR3 contains 13 residues. The CDR3 sequence is CASSWASTDTQYF. The CDR3 nucleotides read TGTGCCAGCAGTTGGGCCAGCACAGATACGCAGTATTTT.

The rearrangement uses TRBV28 and TRBJ2-3; 7 nucleotides align to TRBD1. J was trimmed by 1 base and V by 3 bases; bases with no gene match: 1. CDR3 length equals 14 residues. Germline V CDR1 and CDR2: MDHEN, SYDVKM. The CDR3 loop reads CASSFDRGTDTQYF. CDR3 sequence (DNA): TGTGCCAGCAGTTTCGACAGGGGCACAGATACGCAGTATTTT.

The V gene is TRBV7-2, the J gene TRBJ1-2; D uncertain. The CDR3 runs 14 residues. Between the trimmed V and J ends, which lost 5 bases and 7 bases, there was a span of 17 bases. Germline V gene lookup returns CDR1 SGHTA and CDR2 FQGNSA. Written as DNA, the CDR3 is TGTGCCAGCAGCCCCGGGCCCCGACGGGGTGGCTACACCTTC. This sequence encodes CASSPGPRRGGYTF.

This rearrangement joins TRBV27 to TRBJ1-2; a weak D match, TRBD1 (6 bases). Germline-derived CDR1 and CDR2 are MNHEY and SMNVEV (reference sequence). Trimming stripped 7 bases from V and 8 bases from J, with 38 bases between. The CDR3 covers 20 residues. CDR3 sequence (DNA): TGTGCCAGCACCGATTACACGTTCGTCGCAAAGGGCCCCCCAGGGGTCGGCTACACCTTC. The encoded protein is CASTDYTFVAKGPPGVGYTF.

V usage is TRBV2 and J usage is TRBJ1-5; perhaps TRBD1 as D (6 bases). The CDR3 totals 15 residues. Germline V gene data show CDR1 as SNHLY and CDR2 as FYNNEI. The ends were cut back, 1 base at V and 7 bases at J, with 14 bases in the middle. The CDR3 region has the DNA TGTGCCAGCAGTGAAGAGAGGGCAGGGGCACAGCCCCAGCATTTT. Protein sequence: CASSEERAGAQPQHF.

The J gene is TRBJ1-1, the V gene TRBV19; D might be TRBD1 (6 bases). V lost 4 bases, J lost 1 base, and 13 bases lay in between. The CDR3 totals 15 residues. From germline, CDR1 is LNHDA and CDR2 SQIVND (reference sequence). In DNA, the CDR3 is TGTGCCAGTAGTAACCTGTGGGGGCAGAACACTGAAGCTTTCTTT. It is translated as CASSNLWGQNTEAFF.

This chain connects TRBV7-9 to TRBJ1-4; no definite D call. The CDR3 is 16 amino acids. CDR1 and CDR2 (germline): SEHNR, FQNEAQ (reference sequence). V lost 2 bases and J 4 bases, leaving 14 bases between the germline ends. The CDR3 spells CASSLMATVRNEKLFF. The DNA of the CDR3 is TGTGCCAGCAGCTTAATGGCCACAGTTCGTAATGAAAAACTGTTTTTT. Using reference TRBV7-9 and TRBJ1-4 for the parts outside the CDR3, the full variable domain is DTGVSQNPRHKITKRGQNVTFRCDPISEHNRLYWYRQTLGQGPEFLTYFQNEAQLEKSRLLSDRFSAERPKGSFSTLEIQRTEQGDSAMYLCASSLMATVRNEKLFFGSGTQLSVL.

The V gene is TRBV6-4, the J gene TRBJ2-7; 8 bases are shared with TRBD1. V shed 6 bases, J shed 3 bases, and the junction held 10 bases outside the gene matches. CDR1 and CDR2 from the germline V gene are MRHNA and SNTAGT. The CDR3 is made up of 15 amino acids. CDR3 nucleotide sequence: TGTGCCAGCAGCCGACCGAGGGGACAGGACTACGAGCAGTACTTC. This gives the protein CASSRPRGQDYEQYF.

The chain uses TRBV29-1 and TRBJ1-5, with D possibly TRBD1 on 5 matching bases. V was cut by 4 bases and J by 3 bases, with 10 bases left in between. The CDR3 contains 13 residues. Germline loops: CDR1 SQVTM, CDR2 ANQGSEA. The CDR3 sequence is CSVGNRLNQPQHF. DNA for the CDR3: TGCAGCGTTGGGAACAGGCTCAATCAGCCCCAGCATTTT.

The rearrangement joins TRBV18 to TRBJ1-3; 9 nucleotides match TRBD1. CDR1 and CDR2 from the germline V gene are KGHSH and LQKENI. The junction had 7 bases not matched to a gene; V was cut back by 3 bases and J by 4 bases. The CDR3 runs 16 residues. CDR3 protein: CASSPLGTGPGNTIYF. The CDR3 region has the DNA TGTGCCAGCTCACCCCTCGGGACAGGGCCCGGAAACACCATATATTTT.

The chain employs TRBV5-4 and TRBJ1-6, with 7 nucleotides matching TRBD1. The V and J ends lost 7 bases and 0 bases, in that order; junction bases with no gene match: 7. Germline assignment: CDR1 SGHNT and CDR2 YYREEE (reference sequence). This CDR3 comprises 16 residues. The CDR3 nucleotides read TGTGCCAGCGGGAACACAGGGGTCTCCTATAATTCACCCCTCCACTTT. Amino acids: CASGNTGVSYNSPLHF.